This T cell receptor (beta chain) originates from a study of CD8 T cells in ankylosing spondylitis. As regards this clonotype: The antigen is unknown.

Using quantitative 5'-RACE with molecular barcodes, the authors made TCR beta libraries. TCRdb recomputed calls from the 5' RACE reads with MiXCR, one row per CDR3 protein. The data contain about 310,000 distinct CDR3 sequences, less than 25% of them seen just once; the ten biggest clones take up 3.5%. General observations from the study: A motif in TCR beta, a set of under ten highly homologous variants, appeared characteristic of ankylosing spondylitis blood.

Material: blood, either unsorted or a sorted T cell fraction (not recorded which). The source is a female donor with ankylosing spondylitis or in good health (not recorded which).

As DNA, the CDR3 is TGTGCCATCAGCCGACAGGGGGCCCCCACCGGGGAGCTGTTTTTT. This translates into CAISRQGAPTGELFF. The chain couples TRBV10-3 to TRBJ2-2; 10 positions agree with TRBD1. This CDR3 is built from 15 residues. The V gene end was trimmed by 6 bases and the J gene end by 4 bases; junction bases not matched to a gene: 5. Germline assignment: CDR1 ENHRY and CDR2 SYGVKD.